The 17 T cell receptor beta chains presented below share a single source sample, sequenced in a study of blood T cell repertoires in COVID-19. TCRdb's copy holds only in-frame clones and misses some; the assay was immunoSEQ multiplex PCR. Of approximately 200,000 clones listed, less than 85% are singletons. The sample consisted of peripheral blood. These receptors were obtained from a woman between 45 and 65 years old with acute or convalescent COVID-19.

The rearrangement joins TRBV18 to TRBJ2-3; unclear D gene. The CDR3 is 14 residues long. V was pared by 2 bases and J by 4 bases, with 10 bases between. Germline V gene data show CDR1 as KGHSH and CDR2 as LQKENI. The CDR3 DNA reads as TGTGCCAGCTCACCATCAACAGTTCCAGATACGCAGTATTTT. It is translated as CASSPSTVPDTQYF.

The chain carries TRBV6-5 and TRBJ2-1; TRBD1 agrees at 7 bases. CDR1 and CDR2 (germline): MNHEY, SVGAGI. The CDR3 spans 15 residues. The trim removed 6 bases at V and 7 bases at J, leaving 12 bases unmatched. CDR3: CASSPDRAFSNEQFF. As DNA, the CDR3 is TGTGCCAGCAGCCCAGACAGGGCCTTTTCTAATGAGCAGTTCTTC.

The V and J genes are TRBV19 and TRBJ2-3; D might be TRBD1 (8 bases). V was trimmed by 7 bases and J by 4 bases, leaving 18 bases between them. The V gene's germline CDR1 is LNHDA and CDR2 SQIVND (reference sequence). There are 15 residues in the CDR3. Here the CDR3 DNA reads TGTGCCAGTACTACAGGGGGGGTCGGTGCAGATACGCAGTATTTT. It specifies CASTTGGVGADTQYF.

This rearrangement joins TRBV30 to TRBJ1-2; D unclear. CDR1 is GTSNPN, CDR2 SVGIG, per germline (reference sequence). The CDR3 has 17 amino acids. The CDR3 is CASSIRSWRRANYGYTF. In DNA, the CDR3 is TGTGCTTCAAGCATCCGTTCTTGGAGACGGGCTAACTATGGCTACACCTTC.

The rearrangement links TRBV18 to TRBJ2-7; 10 positions match TRBD2. This CDR3 is built from 14 residues. Germline V CDR1 and CDR2: KGHSH, LQKENI. V lost 3 bases, J lost 2 bases, and 1 base stayed unmatched. Written as DNA, the CDR3 is TGTGCCAGCTCACCCCTAGCGGGAGCCTACGAGCAGTACTTC. Translated, it gives CASSPLAGAYEQYF. The full variable domain, rest sourced from reference TRBV18 and TRBJ2-7, is NAGVMQNPRHLVRRRGQEARLRCSPMKGHSHVYWYRQLPEEGLKFMVYLQKENIIDESGMPKERFSAEFPKEGPSILRIQQVVRGDSAAYFCASSPLAGAYEQYFGPGTRLTVT.

The V and J genes are TRBV5-5 and TRBJ1-5; 11 bases map to TRBD1. The CDR3 covers 16 residues. The V and J ends lost 1 base and 7 bases, in that order; junction bases with no gene match: 7. Germline CDR1 is SGHKS and CDR2 is YYEKEE (reference sequence). This CDR3 reads CASSLYGTGGWQPQHF. CDR3 DNA sequence: TGTGCCAGCAGCTTGTATGGGACAGGGGGTTGGCAGCCCCAGCATTTT.

This clone appeared once. The gene calls are TRBV20-1 and TRBJ2-3; D uncertain. Germline V gene data show CDR1 as DFQATT and CDR2 as SNEGSKA (reference sequence). The CDR3 length is 11 residues. V shed 6 bases and J shed 6 bases, with 10 bases lying between them. In DNA, the CDR3 is TGCAGTGCGCGCCCTAGGGATACGCAGTATTTT. Its translation is CSARPRDTQYF.

The rearrangement joins TRBV9 to TRBJ2-3, with TRBD2 identical over 7 bases. Germline trimming cut 1 base from V and 1 base from J; bases unmatched to any gene: 6. Germline V CDR1 and CDR2: SGDLS, YYNGEE. The CDR3 runs to 16 residues. The CDR3 loop reads CASSVTMGGGTDTQYF. The CDR3 DNA is TGTGCCAGCAGCGTAACGATGGGAGGGGGCACAGATACGCAGTATTTT.

The V call is TRBV14, the J call TRBJ1-4; D might be TRBD1 (6 bases). In germline, CDR1 is SGHDN, CDR2 FVKESK. The CDR3 consists of 15 residues. V lost 2 bases, J lost 5 bases, and 12 bases lay in between. CDR3 region: CASSQRATGNEKLFF. CDR3 in DNA: TGTGCCAGCAGCCAAAGGGCTACAGGGAATGAAAAACTGTTTTTT.

The chain uses TRBV7-9 and TRBJ1-1, with 10 bases aligning to TRBD1. With V trimmed by 7 bases and J by 5 bases, 10 bases remained unmatched. The germline gives CDR1 SEHNR, CDR2 FQNEAQ (reference sequence). The CDR3 length is 15 residues. CDR3 coding DNA: TGTGCCAGCACGAACCGGGACAGGGGAAGAACTGAAGCTTTCTTT. This sequence encodes CASTNRDRGRTEAFF.

This clone was counted once. This rearrangement joins TRBV2 to TRBJ1-5; 7 nucleotides match TRBD1. This CDR3 region has 15 residues. J lost 6 bases, V lost 7 bases, and 12 bases had no gene match. Germline V gene lookup returns CDR1 SNHLY and CDR2 FYNNEI. CDR3 sequence: CASTKDRVGSQPQHF. In nucleotides, the CDR3 is TGTGCCAGCACCAAAGACAGGGTCGGGTCTCAGCCCCAGCATTTT. Together with reference TRBV2 and TRBJ1-5, the CDR3 gives the full variable domain: EPEVTQTPSHQVTQMGQEVILRCVPISNHLYFYWYRQILGQKVEFLVSFYNNEISEKSEIFDDQFSVERPDGSNFTLKIRSTKLEDSAMYFCASTKDRVGSQPQHFGDGTRLSIL.

V and J are TRBV7-2 and TRBJ2-5, with D perhaps matching TRBD2 (5 bases). Germline V lookup: CDR1 SGHTA, CDR2 FQGNSA. Trimming cost V 4 bases and J 2 bases, with 14 bases left between them. The CDR3 is 15 amino acids. The CDR3 DNA follows: TGTGCCAGCAGCTCCCTTGGACTCTTACAAGAGACCCAGTACTTC. This gives the protein CASSSLGLLQETQYF.

The V gene is TRBV3-1 (or the pseudogene TRBV3-2), the J gene TRBJ1-2; D is possibly TRBD1 (6 bases). The length of the CDR3 is 14 residues. Germline V gene lookup returns CDR1 LGHDT and CDR2 YNNKEL (reference sequence). Between the trimmed V and J ends, which lost 3 bases and 8 bases, there was a span of 16 bases. In DNA form, the CDR3 reads TGTGCCAGCAGCCATCAGGGGAGTCACGGGGGCTACACCTTC. This translates into CASSHQGSHGGYTF.

The J gene is TRBJ1-2, the V gene TRBV7-8; 8 bases match TRBD1. This CDR3 region has 13 residues. V was pared by 3 bases and J by 3 bases, with 0 bases of the junction left unmatched. Germline-derived CDR1 and CDR2 are SGHVS and FQNEAQ. The CDR3 DNA follows: TGTGCCAGCAGCTTGACAGGGGACTATGGCTACACCTTC. Protein sequence: CASSLTGDYGYTF.

This clone has a handful of counts. The gene calls are TRBV19 and TRBJ2-7, with 7 bases lining up with TRBD1. V shed 10 bases, J shed 1 base, and the junction held 4 bases outside the gene matches. Germline assignment: CDR1 LNHDA and CDR2 SQIVND (reference sequence). This CDR3 spans 12 amino acids. CDR3 nucleotide sequence: TGTGCCACCCGGGGACAGTCCTACGAGCAGTACTTC. Amino acids: CATRGQSYEQYF. The full variable domain, with the rest looked up from reference TRBV19 and TRBJ2-7, is DGGITQSPKYLFRKEGQNVTLSCEQNLNHDAMYWYRQDPGQGLRLIYYSQIVNDFQKGDIAEGYSVSREKKESFPLTVTSAQKNPTAFYLCATRGQSYEQYFGPGTRLTVT.

This clone was seen more than once but under ten times. V is TRBV5-1 and J is TRBJ2-1; D unclear. CDR3 length equals 14 residues. The germline CDR1 and CDR2 sequences are SGHRS and YFSETQ. Trimming shortened V by 0 bases and J by 2 bases, and 6 bases separated the two germline ends. CDR3 in amino acids: CASSLESAYNEQFF. DNA of the CDR3: TGCGCCAGCAGCTTGGAATCGGCCTACAATGAGCAGTTCTTC.

This chain connects TRBV10-3 to TRBJ2-1; D uncertain. In germline, CDR1 is ENHRY, CDR2 SYGVKD. The V gene lost 0 bases and the J gene lost 8 bases, with 11 bases spanning the gap. The CDR3 is 14 residues long. Written as DNA, the CDR3 is TGTGCCATCAGTGAGTCCTGGGCTCAAGATGAGCAGTTCTTC. Its translation: CAISESWAQDEQFF.